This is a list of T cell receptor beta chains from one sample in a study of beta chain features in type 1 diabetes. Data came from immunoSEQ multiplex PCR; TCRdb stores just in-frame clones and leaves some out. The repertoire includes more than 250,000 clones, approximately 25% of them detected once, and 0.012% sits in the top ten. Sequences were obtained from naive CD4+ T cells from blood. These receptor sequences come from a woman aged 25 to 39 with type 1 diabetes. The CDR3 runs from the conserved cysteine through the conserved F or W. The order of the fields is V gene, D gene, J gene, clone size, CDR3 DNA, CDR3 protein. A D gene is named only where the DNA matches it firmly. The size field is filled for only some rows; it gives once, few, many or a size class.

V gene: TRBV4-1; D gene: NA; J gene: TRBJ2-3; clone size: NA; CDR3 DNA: TGCGCCAGCAGCCAAGATGGGGCGATAACAGATACGCAGTATTTT; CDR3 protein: CASSQDGAITDTQYF
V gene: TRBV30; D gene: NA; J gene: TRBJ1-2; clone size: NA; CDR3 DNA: TGTGCCTGGAGTTCGGGCCTATCGGGAACCTTC; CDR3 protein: CAWSSGLSGTF
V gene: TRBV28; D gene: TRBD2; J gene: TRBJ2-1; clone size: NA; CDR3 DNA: TGTGCCATCGGGACTAGCGGGAGATTTAGGGATGAGCAGTTCTTC; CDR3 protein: CAIGTSGRFRDEQFF
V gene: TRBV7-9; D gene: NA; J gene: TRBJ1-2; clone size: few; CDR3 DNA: TGTGCCAGCAGCCACGAGGGCTTGGGGTATGGCTACACCTTC; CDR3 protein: CASSHEGLGYGYTF
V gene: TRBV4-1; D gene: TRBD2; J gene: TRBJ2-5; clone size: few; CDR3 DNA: TGCGCCAGCAGCCGTGGGATGGGGGGGATTCTTCAAGAGACCCAGTACTTC; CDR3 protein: CASSRGMGGILQETQYF
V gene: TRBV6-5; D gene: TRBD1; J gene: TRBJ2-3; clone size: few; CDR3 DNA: TGTGCCAGCAGCGGGACAGGGGGGACAGATACGCAGTATTTT; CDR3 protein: CASSGTGGTDTQYF
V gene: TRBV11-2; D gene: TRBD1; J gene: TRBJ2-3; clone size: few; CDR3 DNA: TGTGCCAGCAGCTTAGATACAGGGGAGGATACGCAGTATTTT; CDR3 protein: CASSLDTGEDTQYF
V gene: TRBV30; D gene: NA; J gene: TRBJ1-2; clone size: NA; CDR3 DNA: TGTGCCTGGAGTGAACAGGGAACTGGCTACACCTTC; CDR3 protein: CAWSEQGTGYTF
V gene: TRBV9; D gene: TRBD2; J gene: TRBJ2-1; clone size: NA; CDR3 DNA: TGTGCCAGCAGCGTAGGTAGCGGGAGGACCTACAATGAGCAGTTCTTC; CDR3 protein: CASSVGSGRTYNEQFF
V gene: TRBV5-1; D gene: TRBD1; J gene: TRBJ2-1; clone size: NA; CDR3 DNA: TGCGCCAGCAGCTTGTCTAGACAGGGGTACAATGAGCAGTTCTTC; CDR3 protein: CASSLSRQGYNEQFF
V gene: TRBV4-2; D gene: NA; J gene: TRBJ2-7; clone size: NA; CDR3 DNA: TGTGCCAGCAGCCAACGTTCCTCTAACGAGCAGTACTTC; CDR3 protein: CASSQRSSNEQYF
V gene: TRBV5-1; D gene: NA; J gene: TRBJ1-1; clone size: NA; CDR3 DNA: TGCGCCAGCAGCCTGGGGCAGGGTGGAACTGAAGCTTTCTTT; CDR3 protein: CASSLGQGGTEAFF
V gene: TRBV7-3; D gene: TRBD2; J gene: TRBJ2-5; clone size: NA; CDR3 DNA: TGTGCCAGCAGTTTCTTCAGGTGGTTTAGACTAGCGGCGCAGAGAGAGACCCAGTACTTC; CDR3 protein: CASSFFRWFRLAAQRETQYF
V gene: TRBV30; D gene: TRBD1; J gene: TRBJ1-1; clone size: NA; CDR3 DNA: TGTGCCTGGAGACACAGGACAGGTTTAAGGAACACTGAAGCTTTCTTT; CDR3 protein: CAWRHRTGLRNTEAFF
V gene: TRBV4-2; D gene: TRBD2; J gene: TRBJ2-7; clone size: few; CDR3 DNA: TGTGCCAGCAGCCCCGGAGGGACTAGCGGTCCCTACGAGCAGTACTTC; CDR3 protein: CASSPGGTSGPYEQYF
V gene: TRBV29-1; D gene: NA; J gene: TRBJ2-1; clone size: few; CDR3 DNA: TGCAGCGTCGATATGCCTTGGAAAGGAGAATTCTTC; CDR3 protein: CSVDMPWKGEFF
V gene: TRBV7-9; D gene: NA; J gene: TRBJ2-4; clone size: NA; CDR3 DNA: TGTGCCAGCAGCTTAGCGGGAGCTGACATTCAGTACTTC; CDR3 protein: CASSLAGADIQYF
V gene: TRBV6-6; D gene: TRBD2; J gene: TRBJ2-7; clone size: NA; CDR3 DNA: TGTGCCACCGCACCCACGGCGGGAGGTACCTACGAGCAGTACTTC; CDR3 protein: CATAPTAGGTYEQYF
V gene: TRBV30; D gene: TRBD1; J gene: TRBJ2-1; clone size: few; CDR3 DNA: TGTGCCTGGAGTGTAGCGGACAGGGTCAATGAGCAGTTCTTC; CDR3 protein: CAWSVADRVNEQFF
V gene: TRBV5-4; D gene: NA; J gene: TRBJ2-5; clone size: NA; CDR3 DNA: TGTGCCAGCAGCCTGTCGGGTCGACAAGAGACCCAGTACTTC; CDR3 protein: CASSLSGRQETQYF
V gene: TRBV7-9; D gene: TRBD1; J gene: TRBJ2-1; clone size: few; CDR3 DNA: TGTGCCAGCAGCTTAGGTTGGACAGGGGCGCGGGATGAGCAGTTCTTC; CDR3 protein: CASSLGWTGARDEQFF
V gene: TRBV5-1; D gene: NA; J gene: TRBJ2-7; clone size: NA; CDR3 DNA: TGCGCCAGCAGCTTGAGTAACACCTACGAGCAGTACTTC; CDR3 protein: CASSLSNTYEQYF
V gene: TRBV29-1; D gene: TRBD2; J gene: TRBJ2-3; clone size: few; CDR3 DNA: TGCAGCGTTGGGCAGGGTAATTTTGCGGGAGGGCCGGGGGATACGCAGTATTTT; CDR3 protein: CSVGQGNFAGGPGDTQYF
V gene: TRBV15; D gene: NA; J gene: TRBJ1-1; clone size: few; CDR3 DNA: TGTGCCACCAGCAGCATTAGGAGTGAAGCTTTCTTT; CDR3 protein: CATSSIRSEAFF